This T cell receptor beta chain originates from a study of cytomegalovirus exposure and HLA in healthy donors. General study findings and limits: Previously analyzed data showed that most TCR beta V segments were productive at a frequency of about 87% or about 30%.

This CDR3 is 16 amino acids long. CDR1 and CDR2 (germline): GTSNPN, SVGIG (reference sequence). J lost 3 bases, V lost 2 bases, and 10 bases had no gene match. In regard to this clone: Its target is unknown.

Vbeta (60) and Jbeta (13) primers were used in the PCR. Produced via immunoSEQ multiplex PCR; TCRdb's table is partial and in-frame only. The sample yields 110,000 to 150,000 clones, about 75% seen once. The chain combines TRBV30 with TRBJ2-3, with 8 bases matching TRBD1. The sample taken for sequencing was PBMCs. This receptor was taken from a man aged 60 to 75 in good health and CMV-seronegative. The CDR3 loop is CAWSLRTGKGTDTQYF. The CDR3 nucleotides are TGTGCCTGGAGTCTCAGGACAGGGAAAGGGACAGATACGCAGTATTTT.